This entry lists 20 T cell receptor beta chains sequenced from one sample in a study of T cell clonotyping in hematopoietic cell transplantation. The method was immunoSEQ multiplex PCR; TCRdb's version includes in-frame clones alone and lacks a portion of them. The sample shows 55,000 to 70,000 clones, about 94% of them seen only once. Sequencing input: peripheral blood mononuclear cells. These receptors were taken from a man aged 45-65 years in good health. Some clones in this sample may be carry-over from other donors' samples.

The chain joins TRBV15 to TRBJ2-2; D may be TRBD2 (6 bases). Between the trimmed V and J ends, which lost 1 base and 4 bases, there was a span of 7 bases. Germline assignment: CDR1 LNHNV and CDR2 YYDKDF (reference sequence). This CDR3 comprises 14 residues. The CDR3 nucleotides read TGTGCCACCAGCAGAGGCGGGGCCACCGGGGAGCTGTTTTTT. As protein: CATSRGGATGELFF.

The chain's CDR3 is CASSLPRDETQYF. The DNA for the CDR3 is TGTGCCAGCAGCTTACCCAGGGATGAGACCCAGTACTTC. This chain connects TRBV7-2 to TRBJ2-5, with D maybe TRBD1 (5 bases). Germline loops: CDR1 SGHTA, CDR2 FQGNSA. This CDR3 has 13 amino acids. Trimming left V 2 bases short and J 5 bases short, with 9 bases between.

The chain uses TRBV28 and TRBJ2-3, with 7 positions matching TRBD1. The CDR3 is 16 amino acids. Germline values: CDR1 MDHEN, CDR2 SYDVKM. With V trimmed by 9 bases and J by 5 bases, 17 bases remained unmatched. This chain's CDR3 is CASNTGATYHRDTQYF. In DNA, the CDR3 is TGTGCCAGTAACACAGGGGCGACCTACCACAGAGATACGCAGTATTTT.

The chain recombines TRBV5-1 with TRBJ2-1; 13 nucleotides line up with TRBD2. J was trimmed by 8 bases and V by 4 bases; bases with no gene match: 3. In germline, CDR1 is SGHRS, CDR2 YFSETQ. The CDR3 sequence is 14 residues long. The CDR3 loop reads CASSIGLAGDEQFF. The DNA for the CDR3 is TGCGCCAGCAGCATCGGACTAGCGGGAGATGAGCAGTTCTTC.

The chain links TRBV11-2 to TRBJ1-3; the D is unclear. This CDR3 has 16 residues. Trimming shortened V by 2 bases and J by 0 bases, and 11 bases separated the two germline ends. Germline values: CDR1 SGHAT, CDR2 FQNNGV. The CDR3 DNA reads TGTGCCAGCAGCTTATTAGGTACACCCTCTGGAAACACCATATATTTT. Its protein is CASSLLGTPSGNTIYF.

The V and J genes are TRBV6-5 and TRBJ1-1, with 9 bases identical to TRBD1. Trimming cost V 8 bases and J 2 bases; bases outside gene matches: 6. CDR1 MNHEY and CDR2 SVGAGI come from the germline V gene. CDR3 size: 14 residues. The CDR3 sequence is CASSDRGRNTEAFF. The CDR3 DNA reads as TGTGCCAGCTCAGACAGGGGGAGAAACACTGAAGCTTTCTTT.

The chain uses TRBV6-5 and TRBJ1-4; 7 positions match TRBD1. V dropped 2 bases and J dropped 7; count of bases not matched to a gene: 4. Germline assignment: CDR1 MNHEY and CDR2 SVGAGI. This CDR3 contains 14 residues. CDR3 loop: CASSYEPGGEKLFF. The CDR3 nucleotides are TGTGCCAGCAGTTACGAGCCAGGGGGTGAAAAACTGTTTTTT.

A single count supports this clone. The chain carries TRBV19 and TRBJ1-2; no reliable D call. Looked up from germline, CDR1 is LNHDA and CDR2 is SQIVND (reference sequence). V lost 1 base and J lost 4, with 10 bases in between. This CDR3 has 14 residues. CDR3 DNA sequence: TGTGCCAGTAGTATAGGGGGAAACTTCTATGGCTACACCTTC. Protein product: CASSIGGNFYGYTF.

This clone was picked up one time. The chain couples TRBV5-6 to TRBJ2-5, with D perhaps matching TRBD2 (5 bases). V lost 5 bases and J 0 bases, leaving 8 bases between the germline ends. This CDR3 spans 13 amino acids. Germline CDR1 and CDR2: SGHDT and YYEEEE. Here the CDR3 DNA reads TGTGCCAGCAGGCGGGCCGACCAAGAGACCCAGTACTTC. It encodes CASRRADQETQYF.

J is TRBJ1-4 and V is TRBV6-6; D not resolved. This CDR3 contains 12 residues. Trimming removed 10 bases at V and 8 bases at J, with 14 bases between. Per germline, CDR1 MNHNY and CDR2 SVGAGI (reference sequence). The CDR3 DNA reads TGTGCCACTTGGGCGGCCGGCGAAAAACTGTTTTTT. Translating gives CATWAAGEKLFF.

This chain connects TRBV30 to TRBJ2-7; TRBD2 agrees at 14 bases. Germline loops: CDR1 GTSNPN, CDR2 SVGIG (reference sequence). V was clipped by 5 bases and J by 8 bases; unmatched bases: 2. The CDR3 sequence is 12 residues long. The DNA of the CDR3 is TGTGCCTGGGGGACTAGCGGGAGCAAGCAGTACTTC. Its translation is CAWGTSGSKQYF. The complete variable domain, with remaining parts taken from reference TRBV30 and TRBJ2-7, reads SQTIHQWPATLVQPVGSPLSLECTVEGTSNPNLYWYRQAAGRGLQLLFYSVGIGQISSEVPQNLSASRPQDRQFILSSKKLLLSDSGFYLCAWGTSGSKQYFGPGTRLTVT.

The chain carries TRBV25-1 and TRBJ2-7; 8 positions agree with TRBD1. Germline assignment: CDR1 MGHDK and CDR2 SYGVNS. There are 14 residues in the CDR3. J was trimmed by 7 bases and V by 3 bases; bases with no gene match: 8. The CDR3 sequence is CASSDAQGAREQYF. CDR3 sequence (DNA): TGTGCCAGCAGTGATGCGCAGGGGGCGCGGGAGCAGTACTTC.

Here the CDR3 reads CSVAGGTLYEQYF. In DNA, the CDR3 is TGCAGCGTTGCGGGGGGGACACTCTACGAGCAGTACTTC. This rearrangement joins TRBV29-1 to TRBJ2-7; 8 positions match TRBD2. The germline CDR1 and CDR2 sequences are SQVTM and ANQGSEA. The CDR3 is 13 amino acids. The ends lost 4 bases at V and 3 bases at J; junction bases unmatched: 5.

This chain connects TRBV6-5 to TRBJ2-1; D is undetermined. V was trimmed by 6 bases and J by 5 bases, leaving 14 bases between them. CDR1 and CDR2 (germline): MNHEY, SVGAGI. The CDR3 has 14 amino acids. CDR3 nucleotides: TGTGCCAGCAGCCCTCACGAGCCCGACAATGAGCAGTTCTTC. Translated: CASSPHEPDNEQFF.

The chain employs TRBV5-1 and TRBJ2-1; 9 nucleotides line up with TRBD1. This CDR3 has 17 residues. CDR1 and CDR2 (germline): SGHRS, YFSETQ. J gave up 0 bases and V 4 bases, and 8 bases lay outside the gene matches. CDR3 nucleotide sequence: TGCGCCAGCAGCGGCGGGACAGGGTCCAGCTCCTACAATGAGCAGTTCTTC. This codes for CASSGGTGSSSYNEQFF.

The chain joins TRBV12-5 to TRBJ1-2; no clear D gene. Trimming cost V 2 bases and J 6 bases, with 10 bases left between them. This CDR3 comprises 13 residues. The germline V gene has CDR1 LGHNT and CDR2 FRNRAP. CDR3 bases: TGTGCTAGTGGTTTGTCGGCAAGGGATGGCTACACCTTC. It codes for CASGLSARDGYTF.

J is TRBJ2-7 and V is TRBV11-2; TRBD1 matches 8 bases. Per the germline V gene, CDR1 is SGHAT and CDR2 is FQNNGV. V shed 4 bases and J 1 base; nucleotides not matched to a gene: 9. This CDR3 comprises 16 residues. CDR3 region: CASSSPGTGISYEQYF. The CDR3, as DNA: TGTGCCAGCAGCTCCCCCGGGACAGGTATTTCCTACGAGCAGTACTTC.

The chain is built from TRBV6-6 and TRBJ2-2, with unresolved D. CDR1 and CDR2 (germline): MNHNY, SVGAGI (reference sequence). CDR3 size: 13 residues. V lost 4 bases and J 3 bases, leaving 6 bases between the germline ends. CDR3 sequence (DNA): TGTGCCAGCAGTTGGCTCGACACCGGGGAGCTGTTTTTT. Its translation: CASSWLDTGELFF.

CDR3 nucleotides: TGTGCCAGCAGACAGCGGGGGGCCTACGAGCAGTACTTC. This sequence encodes CASRQRGAYEQYF. The V gene is TRBV5-6, the J gene TRBJ2-7; TRBD2 agrees at 9 bases. The CDR3 consists of 13 residues. With 5 bases clipped from V and 2 bases from J, the junction kept 2 bases outside the gene matches. CDR1 is SGHDT and CDR2 is YYEEEE in the germline V gene.

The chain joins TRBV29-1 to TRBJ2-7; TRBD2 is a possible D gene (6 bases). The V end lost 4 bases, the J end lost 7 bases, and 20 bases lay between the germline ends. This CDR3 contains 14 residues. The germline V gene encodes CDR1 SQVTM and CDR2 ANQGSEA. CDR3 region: CSVVLGAGIGEQYF. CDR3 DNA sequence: TGCAGCGTTGTTTTAGGCGCGGGGATCGGGGAGCAGTACTTC.